This T cell receptor beta chain was recorded in a study of blood T cells in healthy people across ages. The CDR3 covers 12 residues. Germline assignment: CDR1 SQVTM and CDR2 ANQGSEA. V was clipped by 4 bases and J by 3 bases, with 10 bases between them. It was with a sample-barcoded 5' primer and a J-beta primer mix that a second PCR of about 6 to 12 cycles was run. One entry per CDR3 protein, called by TCRdb with MiXCR from the 5' RACE reads. This table has about 1,000,000 distinct CDR3 sequences, under 45% appearing once. This clonotype has more than one count but fewer than ten. The sequence was collected from a woman aged 55-75 years in good health. The rearrangement links TRBV29-1 to TRBJ2-7; tentatively, D is TRBD1 or TRBD2 (5 bases each). The sequencing sample was made of blood. The CDR3 DNA follows: TGCAGCGTTGGCCGGGACGACTACGAGCAGTACTTC. Its protein is CSVGRDDYEQYF.